Following are 15 T cell receptor beta chains from one sample sequenced in a study of blood T cell repertoires in COVID-19. Profiling relied on immunoSEQ multiplex PCR, and the TCRdb table lists in-frame clones only, not all of them. The sample has roughly 240,000 clones, about nine tenths seen once. Specimen: PBMCs or T cells enriched from blood (not recorded which). These receptors came from a woman between 35 and 50 years old with acute COVID-19.

This sequence joins TRBV5-1 and TRBJ2-5; 10 bases agree with TRBD2. The CDR3 is 18 amino acids. Germline assignment: CDR1 SGHRS and CDR2 YFSETQ. Unmatched junction bases numbered 14, after V lost 4 bases and J lost 2 bases. The CDR3 region is CASSPTFSTAGGQETQYF. The CDR3 DNA follows: TGCGCCAGCAGCCCCACCTTCAGTACAGCGGGGGGGCAAGAGACCCAGTACTTC.

This clone has just a few counts. For the CDR3, the DNA is TGTGCCAGTAGTACTACCACGAACACCGGGGAGCTGTTTTTT. Its translation: CASSTTTNTGELFF. The genes are TRBV19 and TRBJ2-2; no reliable D call. Germline V gene sequence: CDR1 LNHDA, CDR2 SQIVND (reference sequence). The CDR3 is 14 residues long. V lost 4 bases and J 0 bases, leaving 6 bases between the germline ends.

This clone was detected once. The chain employs TRBV6-2 or TRBV6-3 and TRBJ1-1; 8 bases are a match to TRBD1. The CDR3 is 16 amino acids. Germline CDR1 reads MNHEY; CDR2 reads SVGEGT. With V trimmed by 1 base and J by 4 bases, 8 bases remained unmatched. CDR3 amino acids: CASSYFGLTGGTEAFF. The CDR3 DNA reads as TGTGCCAGCAGTTACTTCGGCCTTACAGGGGGCACTGAAGCTTTCTTT.

V and J are TRBV6-5 and TRBJ1-1; weak D call: TRBD1 (5 bases). In germline, CDR1 is MNHEY, CDR2 SVGAGI. With 2 bases removed from V and 0 bases from J, the gap between germline ends came to 7 bases. The CDR3 loop spans 14 amino acids. CDR3 bases: TGTGCCAGCAGTTACGGGGCAGTGAACACTGAAGCTTTCTTT. It yields the protein CASSYGAVNTEAFF.

The CDR3 loop reads CASSLRAGANVLTF. Here the CDR3 DNA reads TGTGCCAGCAGTTTGAGGGCTGGGGCCAACGTCCTGACTTTC. The chain uses TRBV27 and TRBJ2-6; D is perhaps TRBD2 (5 bases). CDR3 length equals 14 residues. Between the trimmed V and J ends, which lost 3 bases and 2 bases, there was a span of 5 bases. CDR1 is MNHEY, CDR2 SMNVEV, per germline (reference sequence).

The chain couples TRBV15 to TRBJ1-3, with D tentatively TRBD1 (5 bases). This CDR3 comprises 17 residues. The germline gives CDR1 LNHNV, CDR2 YYDKDF (reference sequence). Trimming took off 0 bases at V and 0 bases at J, with 12 bases between the two ends. CDR3 residues: CATSREAGRLSGNTIYF. The CDR3 nucleotides read TGTGCCACCAGCAGAGAAGCAGGGCGACTCTCTGGAAACACCATATATTTT. The full variable domain, in which reference TRBV15 and TRBJ1-3 provide the parts outside the CDR3, is DAMVIQNPRYQVTQFGKPVTLSCSQTLNHNVMYWYQQKSSQAPKLLFHYYDKDFNNEADTPDNFQSRRPNTSFCFLDIRSPGLGDTAMYLCATSREAGRLSGNTIYFGEGSWLTVV.

Turning to this clone: Other nucleotide sequences in the sample specify the same CDR3. V gene TRBV30 combines with J gene TRBJ2-5, with no clear D. V was cut by 2 bases and J by 5 bases, with 3 bases left in between. Germline V gene data show CDR1 as GTSNPN and CDR2 as SVGIG (reference sequence). This CDR3 contains 10 residues. CDR3 nucleotide sequence: TGTGCCTGGAGTCGGGAGACCCAGTACTTC. Translation: CAWSRETQYF.

The rearrangement uses TRBV7-8 and TRBJ1-3, with D uncertain. Germline loops: CDR1 SGHVS, CDR2 FQNEAQ. CDR3 length: 17 residues. The V end was cut by 5 bases, the J end by 0 bases, with 17 bases between. CDR3 amino acids: CASSPPITPSSGNTIYF. The CDR3 DNA is TGTGCCAGCAGCCCCCCCATTACGCCCAGCTCTGGAAACACCATATATTTT.

The gene calls are TRBV7-2 and TRBJ2-2; D possibly corresponds to TRBD1 (6 bases). V lost 4 bases and J 4 bases, leaving 13 bases between the germline ends. CDR1 SGHTA and CDR2 FQGNSA come from the germline V gene. The CDR3 contains 15 residues. DNA of the CDR3: TGTGCCAGCAGCTCGGAGGACAGAATCACCGGGGAGCTGTTTTTT. Its translation: CASSSEDRITGELFF. Full variable domain (remainder filled in from reference TRBV7-2 and TRBJ2-2): GAGVSQSPSNKVTEKGKDVELRCDPISGHTALYWYRQSLGQGLEFLIYFQGNSAPDKSGLPSDRFSAERTGGSVSTLTIQRTQQEDSAVYLCASSSEDRITGELFFGEGSRLTVL.

The V call is TRBV4-3, the J call TRBJ2-2; D perhaps matches TRBD1 (5 bases). V lost 1 base, J lost 0 bases, and 9 bases lay in between. CDR3 length equals 16 residues. The germline V gene has CDR1 LGHNA and CDR2 YSLEER. CDR3 coding DNA: TGCGCCAGCAGCCAAGTGGTAGGGGCGAACACCGGGGAGCTGTTTTTT. Amino acids: CASSQVVGANTGELFF.

V is TRBV19 and J is TRBJ1-1; 8 positions agree with TRBD1. Germline V gene lookup returns CDR1 LNHDA and CDR2 SQIVND (reference sequence). This CDR3 is built from 15 residues. V shed 6 bases, J shed 1 base, and the junction held 7 bases outside the gene matches. This chain's CDR3 is CASSPTGVKNTEAFF. The CDR3 region has the DNA TGTGCCAGTAGCCCGACAGGGGTGAAGAACACTGAAGCTTTCTTT.

The chain joins TRBV4-2 to TRBJ2-5; TRBD2 aligns across 10 bases. V gave up 1 base and J gave up 5 bases; unmatched junction bases: 13. The CDR3 spans 18 residues. The germline V gene encodes CDR1 LGHNA and CDR2 YNFKEQ. Here the CDR3 DNA reads TGTGCCAGCAGCCAAGTCTCCCTAGCGGGGGACAGAGGGGAGACCCAGTACTTC. The encoded protein is CASSQVSLAGDRGETQYF.

The V call is TRBV5-5, the J call TRBJ2-5; 8 positions agree with TRBD1. J was trimmed by 2 bases and V by 0 bases; bases with no gene match: 3. Germline V gives CDR1 SGHKS, CDR2 YYEKEE (reference sequence). The CDR3 loop spans 15 amino acids. Written as DNA, the CDR3 is TGTGCCAGCAGCTTGGTGGACAGGGCGCAAGAGACCCAGTACTTC. Translating gives CASSLVDRAQETQYF.

This clone showed up just once. The V call is TRBV5-1, the J call TRBJ1-1, with D possibly matching TRBD1 (5 bases). The CDR3 is 14 residues long. V was shortened by 2 bases and J by 5 bases, with 13 bases between the two germline ends. Germline values: CDR1 SGHRS, CDR2 YFSETQ. CDR3 DNA sequence: TGCGCCAGCAGCTTCCAGGGAGGAAAGACTGAAGCTTTCTTT. This codes for CASSFQGGKTEAFF.

V is TRBV18 and J is TRBJ1-5; D uncertain. Trimming removed 6 bases at V and 2 bases at J, with 8 bases between. CDR3 length: 13 amino acids. Germline CDR1 reads KGHSH; CDR2 reads LQKENI. DNA for the CDR3: TGTGCCAGCTCCTCCTCGGGCAATCAGCCCCAGCATTTT. It encodes CASSSSGNQPQHF.